These 25 T cell receptor beta chains came from one sample sequenced in a study of lymphopenia after photon versus proton radiotherapy. Clones were sequenced by immunoSEQ multiplex PCR, and TCRdb holds only the in-frame ones, with some missing. The sample yields some 3,000 clones, over 90% seen once. Sequencing was performed on peripheral blood, taken from a patient treated with photon-based radiotherapy. Receptors were obtained from a woman between 65 and 79 years old with pancreatic cancer.

This clone was detected a few times. V is TRBV7-3 and J is TRBJ2-7; D is ambiguous. The V end lost 0 bases, the J end lost 6 bases, and 9 bases lay between the germline ends. Looked up from germline, CDR1 is SGHTA and CDR2 is FQGTGA. The CDR3 runs to 13 residues. The CDR3 reads CASSLTSESEQYF. In nucleotides, the CDR3 is TGTGCCAGCAGCTTAACGAGTGAGAGCGAGCAGTACTTC.

This sequence joins TRBV5-6 and TRBJ2-7; 7 nucleotides agree with TRBD1. V was pared by 0 bases and J by 0 bases, with 3 bases of the junction left unmatched. Per the germline V gene, CDR1 is SGHDT and CDR2 is YYEEEE. CDR3 length: 15 residues. The DNA for the CDR3 is TGTGCCAGCAGCTTGGTAGGGGGCGGCTCCTACGAGCAGTACTTC. Protein: CASSLVGGGSYEQYF.

J is TRBJ2-7 and V is TRBV30, with D hard to call. The germline gives CDR1 GTSNPN, CDR2 SVGIG (reference sequence). Trimming cost V 2 bases and J 1 base, with 9 bases left between them. There are 13 residues in the CDR3. The CDR3 loop is CAWSLGASYEQYF. The CDR3 region has the DNA TGTGCCTGGAGTCTAGGCGCTTCCTACGAGCAGTACTTC.

V and J are TRBV15 and TRBJ1-2, with a possible D match to TRBD1 (5 bases). The CDR3 has 15 residues. V lost 0 bases to trimming and J lost 3 bases, with 11 bases between them. CDR1 and CDR2 (germline): LNHNV, YYDKDF (reference sequence). CDR3 in amino acids: CATSRDLGVHYGYTF. The CDR3 coding sequence is TGTGCCACCAGCAGAGATCTAGGGGTACACTATGGCTACACCTTC.

The rearrangement joins TRBV7-2 to TRBJ1-2, with 10 bases that match TRBD1. CDR3 length equals 15 residues. The junction had 11 bases not matched to a gene; V was cut back by 5 bases and J by 8 bases. Germline V gives CDR1 SGHTA, CDR2 FQGNSA. CDR3 in DNA: TGTGCCAGCAGCCTCATCCCGGGACAGGGGCCGGGCTACACCTTC. Translating it yields CASSLIPGQGPGYTF.

The chain links TRBV13 to TRBJ2-3; no clear D. CDR1 and CDR2 from the germline V gene are PRHDT and FYEKMQ (reference sequence). There are 21 residues in the CDR3. With 5 bases removed from V and 12 bases from J, the gap between germline ends came to 42 bases. For the CDR3, the DNA is TGTGCCAGCAGCACCCTAAACCCCCTAGACACTACATCTATTTTAACCTATCAACAGTATTTT. It encodes CASSTLNPLDTTSILTYQQYF.

The V gene is TRBV5-5, the J gene TRBJ2-1; possible D gene TRBD1, 5 bases. The V end was cut by 5 bases, the J end by 4 bases, with 10 bases between. The CDR3 runs to 13 residues. In germline, CDR1 is SGHKS, CDR2 YYEKEE (reference sequence). In DNA form, the CDR3 reads TGTGCCAGCAGAGGGGCGGTTTACAATGAGCAGTTCTTC. It specifies CASRGAVYNEQFF.

The chain carries TRBV28 and TRBJ2-7, with 11 bases that match TRBD2. Looked up from germline, CDR1 is MDHEN and CDR2 is SYDVKM. This CDR3 is built from 16 residues. V shed 6 bases, J shed 4 bases, and the junction held 11 bases outside the gene matches. The DNA for the CDR3 is TGTGCCAGCAGCACTGGGCTAGCGGGAGGATGGTACGAGCAGTACTTC. It specifies CASSTGLAGGWYEQYF.

The J gene is TRBJ2-7, the V gene TRBV6-1; D call uncertain. The CDR3 runs 14 residues. Germline V gene lookup returns CDR1 MNHNS and CDR2 SASEGT. Trimming took off 0 bases at V and 2 bases at J, with 8 bases between the two ends. CDR3 nucleotide sequence: TGTGCCAGCAGTGAAGCGTTCCCACCCTACGAGCAGTACTTC. This sequence encodes CASSEAFPPYEQYF.

This chain links TRBV9 with TRBJ2-5; 9 bases map to TRBD1. Germline CDR1 and CDR2: SGDLS and YYNGEE. The CDR3 is 15 residues long. V gave up 2 bases and J gave up 5 bases; unmatched junction bases: 7. The CDR3 nucleotides are TGTGCCAGCAGCGTTTCCGGGACAGGGAGTGAGACCCAGTACTTC. Protein product: CASSVSGTGSETQYF. Full variable domain (outside the CDR3, taken from reference TRBV9 and TRBJ2-5): DSGVTQTPKHLITATGQRVTLRCSPRSGDLSVYWYQQSLDQGLQFLIQYYNGEERAKGNILERFSAQQFPDLHSELNLSSLELGDSALYFCASSVSGTGSETQYFGPGTRLLVL.

This sequence joins TRBV9 and TRBJ1-1; 8 positions agree with TRBD1. The J segment lost 6 bases and the V segment lost 3 bases, leaving 7 bases of the junction unmatched. This CDR3 contains 14 residues. Germline values: CDR1 SGDLS, CDR2 YYNGEE. For the CDR3, the DNA is TGTGCCAGCAGCGCGGGACAGGCCAGCGCTGAAGCTTTCTTT. Residues: CASSAGQASAEAFF.

The chain joins TRBV30 to TRBJ1-6, with D unclear. Trimming left V 4 bases short and J 7 bases short, with 14 bases between. The CDR3 consists of 14 residues. Germline lookup yields CDR1 GTSNPN and CDR2 SVGIG (reference sequence). This CDR3 reads CAWNNLPQNSPLHF. In DNA form, the CDR3 reads TGTGCCTGGAATAATCTCCCCCAGAATTCACCCCTCCACTTT.

This clone came up a few times. The V and J genes are TRBV11-2 and TRBJ1-4; D call uncertain. The CDR3 contains 17 residues. The germline gives CDR1 SGHAT, CDR2 FQNNGV. V was clipped by 5 bases and J by 0 bases, with 16 bases between them. In DNA form, the CDR3 reads TGTGCCAGCAGCAAGAGGGTCACGACAACAACTAATGAAAAACTGTTTTTT. It translates to CASSKRVTTTTNEKLFF.

This clone showed up just once. CDR3 DNA: TGTGCCAGCAGCGTGGCCCGCAGGGATACGCAGTATTTT. This gives the protein CASSVARRDTQYF. This chain uses TRBV9 with TRBJ2-3; D uncertain. The CDR3 spans 13 residues. V gave up 2 bases and J gave up 6 bases, with 10 bases separating them. CDR1 and CDR2 (germline): SGDLS, YYNGEE. Filled out from reference TRBV9 and TRBJ2-3, the complete variable domain reads DSGVTQTPKHLITATGQRVTLRCSPRSGDLSVYWYQQSLDQGLQFLIQYYNGEERAKGNILERFSAQQFPDLHSELNLSSLELGDSALYFCASSVARRDTQYFGPGTRLTVL.

The rearrangement uses TRBV19 and TRBJ1-5; D remains ambiguous. This CDR3 contains 12 residues. With 5 bases removed from V and 4 bases from J, the gap between germline ends came to 6 bases. The germline CDR1 and CDR2 sequences are LNHDA and SQIVND (reference sequence). The CDR3 DNA sequence: TGTGCCAGTAGTTACAGTAATCAGCCCCAGCATTTT. Translating it yields CASSYSNQPQHF.

This chain joins TRBV27 and TRBJ2-7; perhaps D is TRBD1 or TRBD2 (5 bases each). Germline values: CDR1 MNHEY, CDR2 SMNVEV (reference sequence). This CDR3 is built from 15 residues. V gave up 0 bases and J gave up 5 bases, with 14 bases separating them. The CDR3 coding sequence is TGTGCCAGCAGTTTATCTTGGGGGAGCTACCACGAGCAGTACTTC. Translated, it gives CASSLSWGSYHEQYF.

The CDR3 is CASSLGGRETNEQFF. DNA of the CDR3: TGTGCCAGCAGCTTAGGGGGGCGGGAGACTAATGAGCAGTTCTTC. This chain joins TRBV7-9 and TRBJ2-1; D possibly corresponds to TRBD2 (7 bases). Germline CDR1 and CDR2: SEHNR and FQNEAQ (reference sequence). This CDR3 has 15 residues. V was cut by 1 base and J by 7 bases, with 14 bases left in between.

The chain recombines TRBV6-5 with TRBJ1-1; 7 bases match TRBD1. J lost 7 bases, V lost 5 bases, and 10 bases had no gene match. The germline gives CDR1 MNHEY, CDR2 SVGAGI. This CDR3 spans 14 amino acids. The CDR3 DNA reads TGTGCCAGCAGTGACGCAGGGGGTGCAAGTGAAGCTTTCTTT. Translated, it gives CASSDAGGASEAFF.

The gene calls are TRBV30 and TRBJ2-5; D uncertain. This CDR3 region has 10 residues. Trimming left V 2 bases short and J 13 bases short, with 11 bases between. Germline V gene lookup returns CDR1 GTSNPN and CDR2 SVGIG (reference sequence). The CDR3 DNA follows: TGTGCCTGGAGTACGGACGGCGGGTACTTC. Translation gives CAWSTDGGYF. The full variable domain, its missing parts supplied by reference TRBV30 and TRBJ2-5, is SQTIHQWPATLVQPVGSPLSLECTVEGTSNPNLYWYRQAAGRGLQLLFYSVGIGQISSEVPQNLSASRPQDRQFILSSKKLLLSDSGFYLCAWSTDGGYFGPGTRLLVL.

In DNA form, the CDR3 reads TGTGCCAGCAGTCCGAAAGAGACCCAGTACTTC. Protein sequence: CASSPKETQYF. This chain uses TRBV11-1 with TRBJ2-5; D not certain. The CDR3 loop spans 11 amino acids. The germline CDR1 and CDR2 sequences are SGHAT and FQDESV (reference sequence). Deletions cut 6 bases from V and 3 bases from J, with 5 bases between.

The chain recombines TRBV7-9 with TRBJ2-1, with 15 bases matching TRBD2. Looked up from germline, CDR1 is SEHNR and CDR2 is FQNEAQ (reference sequence). V lost 4 bases to trimming and J lost 1 base; unmatched junction nucleotides: 8. The CDR3 totals 19 residues. CDR3: CASSSGTSGRSYSYNEQFF. The CDR3 DNA reads as TGTGCCAGCAGCTCCGGGACTAGCGGGAGGAGTTATTCCTACAATGAGCAGTTCTTC.

The chain recombines TRBV4-3 with TRBJ2-7; possibly TRBD2 for D (7 bases). The CDR3 has 18 amino acids. Per the germline V gene, CDR1 is LGHNA and CDR2 is YSLEER. Trimming stripped 0 bases from V and 7 bases from J, with 25 bases between. As DNA, the CDR3 is TGCGCCAGCAGCCAAGATGTGACACTGGGTCGGGGGGCGGAAGAGCAGTACTTC. It is translated as CASSQDVTLGRGAEEQYF.

The chain couples TRBV19 to TRBJ1-2; 7 nucleotides line up with TRBD1. The J segment lost 0 bases and the V segment lost 5 bases, leaving 6 bases of the junction unmatched. Germline V gene lookup returns CDR1 LNHDA and CDR2 SQIVND (reference sequence). The CDR3 runs 15 residues. DNA of the CDR3: TGTGCCAGTAGTCCCCAGGGGACAGCTAACTATGGCTACACCTTC. It specifies CASSPQGTANYGYTF.

The CDR3 coding sequence is TGCGCCAGCAGAGCCGCCGGGGCGAGCTACGAGCAGTACTTC. This encodes CASRAAGASYEQYF. The chain recombines TRBV4-1 with TRBJ2-7, with D perhaps matching TRBD1 or TRBD2 (5 bases each). CDR1 MGHRA and CDR2 YSYEKL come from the germline V gene. The CDR3 covers 14 residues. With 6 bases removed from V and 3 bases from J, the gap between germline ends came to 15 bases.

This clone was seen once. The J gene is TRBJ2-3, the V gene TRBV7-2; TRBD2 matches 12 bases. Germline V gene lookup returns CDR1 SGHTA and CDR2 FQGNSA. The CDR3 length is 15 residues. V lost 4 bases, J lost 3 bases, and 2 bases stayed unmatched. The CDR3 nucleotides read TGTGCCAGCAGCTCGACTAGCGGGAGAACAGATACGCAGTATTTT. It yields the protein CASSSTSGRTDTQYF.